The rows below give T cell receptor beta chains drawn from one sample of a study of T cell responses to AZD1222 COVID-19 vaccine. The table came from immunoSEQ multiplex PCR; TCRdb's copy has only in-frame clones and leaves some out. The profile covers about 160,000 clones, with around 94% appearing a single time and around 1.3% taken by the ten largest. The sequences come from peripheral blood, collected on day 0 of AZD1222 vaccination. Receptor source: an adult in good health. Each CDR3 is given without its conserved first and last residue.

TRBJ2-1	TRBV6-5	ASSYTSGVYNEQF
TRBJ2-5	TRBV29-1	SVFLAGEQETQY
TRBJ1-6	TRBV28	ASSQQLVAPLH
TRBJ2-2	TRBV7-9	ASSPGQTRGLF
TRBJ2-5	TRBV5-5	ASRPAGRSIAETQY
TRBJ2-1	TRBV19	ASSILRGSYNEQF
TRBJ1-1	TRBV10-3	AISWDLNTEAF
TRBJ1-2	TRBV12-5	ASGLVQGLNYGYT
TRBJ1-6	TRBV30	AWSPGADSPLH
TRBJ1-1	TRBV6-2/TRBV6-3	ASSRREESAEAF
TRBJ2-1	TRBV3-1/TRBV3-2	ASSQDDSGSLSYNEQF
TRBJ2-2	TRBV7-9	ASRPVRQGVNTGELF
TRBJ2-1	TRBV18	ASSIALADNEQF
TRBJ2-5	TRBV28	ASSPSGGKQETQY
TRBJ1-5	TRBV5-1	ASSLSSGNQPQH
TRBJ1-3	TRBV19	ASTPLSQASSGNTIY
TRBJ2-2	TRBV19	ASKSHTGELF
TRBJ2-1	TRBV10-3	AISSSGSSYNEQF
TRBJ1-2	TRBV12-3/TRBV12-4	ASSPQGTGSYT
TRBJ1-2	TRBV27	ASSPGWDRVNYGYT
TRBJ1-1	TRBV5-4	ASSLEGRANTEAF
TRBJ2-2	TRBV11-2	ASSSSWFGELF
TRBJ1-4	TRBV7-9	ASSLERGPGEKLF
TRBJ2-5	TRBV5-4	ASTTGGRMAQY
TRBJ1-1	TRBV9	ASSPPGTVNTEAF
TRBJ1-1	TRBV4-1	ASSHWGRSNTEAF
TRBJ2-2	TRBV7-2	ASSWNTGELF
TRBJ1-2	TRBV5-1	ASSLAGGYYGYT
TRBJ2-5	TRBV19	ASSMGAGRTKRYQETQY
TRBJ1-5	TRBV30	AWSTMRQPQH
TRBJ1-1	TRBV5-4	ASSRRENTEAF
TRBJ2-2	TRBV18	ASSPEARWTGELF
TRBJ2-4	TRBV10-2	ASSEGASKNIQY
TRBJ1-1	TRBV27	ASSYQGGHTEAF
TRBJ1-2	TRBV6-5	ASSPGGVLYGYT
TRBJ1-2	TRBV28	ASSTRDGYGYT
TRBJ1-2	TRBV2	ASSEGSGGYT
TRBJ1-2	TRBV4-1	ASSQGRGLYGYT
TRBJ2-1	TRBV30	AWSAGYSYNEQF
TRBJ2-2	TRBV19	ASGGGGELF
TRBJ1-2	TRBV21-1	ATRRRVRTLGYT
TRBJ2-3	TRBV3-1/TRBV3-2	ASSQVDVETLTDTQY